Listed below are T cell receptor beta chains from one sample, sequenced in a study of CD8+ T cells in alopecia areata. Some clones are missing from TCRdb's copy, which holds only in-frame ones; the method was immunoSEQ multiplex PCR. This table has about 110,000 clones, 45% to 60% appearing once. Sequencing used NKG2D-low CD8+ T cells sorted from blood. The receptor set was obtained from a human donor with alopecia areata. Each CDR3 is given with its conserved first and last residue. Fields, in order: V gene, J gene, CDR3 protein.

TRBV5-1	TRBJ2-5	CASSSQETQYF
TRBV4-1	TRBJ2-7	CASSQEGLAGYEQYF
TRBV29-1	TRBJ1-1	CSVRAGWGNTEAFF
TRBV21-1	TRBJ2-7	CASSKARDRELPYEQYF
TRBV11-3	TRBJ2-4	CASSQQEGATKNIQYF
TRBV14	TRBJ2-7	CASSQALSYEQYF
TRBV4-1	TRBJ1-2	CASSQEAVLNYGYTF
TRBV2	TRBJ1-1	CASRLGNTEAFF
TRBV27	TRBJ2-7	CASSFNRAYEQYF
TRBV5-1	TRBJ2-5	CASGLMYQETQYF
TRBV30	TRBJ2-5	CAWSEGQGSGWPQETQYF
TRBV5-6	TRBJ2-2	CASSFGTVGTGELFF
TRBV9	TRBJ2-7	CASSVVPGENREQYF
TRBV19	TRBJ2-7	CASSIWDNSYEQYF
TRBV15	TRBJ2-3	CATSGLGSTDTQYF
TRBV7-6	TRBJ1-2	CASSSGQGGGYTF
TRBV9	.	CASSVAPAYSYEQYF
TRBV28	TRBJ1-1	CASLPIRANTEAFF
TRBV29-1	TRBJ1-2	CSVEDRVIEDRYTF
TRBV2	TRBJ2-1	CASSLGSGRVEQFF
TRBV5-1	TRBJ2-5	CASSGAETQYF
TRBV4-1	TRBJ2-7	CASSQDLGTGREQYF
TRBV19	TRBJ2-7	CASTLSLAGGPYEQYF
TRBV23-1	TRBJ2-7	CASSQQGQAVYEQYF
TRBV27	TRBJ2-3	CASSLNRGHTQYF
TRBV5-1	TRBJ1-4	CASRQSRGPTNEKLFF
TRBV6-6	TRBJ2-1	CATSPNDYSYNEQFF
TRBV2	TRBJ2-7	CASGLKAGGSSYEQYF
TRBV27	TRBJ1-1	CASRRYPTREPEAFF
TRBV27	TRBJ2-1	CASSFGTSGYNEQFF
TRBV19	TRBJ2-7	CASSPWGQAYEQYF
TRBV5-1	TRBJ2-7	CASSNDPTSYEQYF
TRBV29-1	TRBJ2-5	CSVEGEYQETQYF
TRBV9	TRBJ2-7	CASSTGRTLQYF
TRBV27	TRBJ2-1	CASSLRQGGLDAGEQFF
TRBV9	TRBJ2-1	CASSETSGKGYEQFF
TRBV7-2	TRBJ1-5	CASSSKGPQHF
TRBV12-5	TRBJ2-1	CASGLSVYNEQFF
TRBV6-5	TRBJ2-7	CASSRTSGSTYEQYF
TRBV5-6	TRBJ1-1	CASSSWGTEAFF
TRBV27	TRBJ2-7	CASSSRDRGVYEQYF
TRBV19	TRBJ2-1	CASSNHRGDLYNEQFF
TRBV28	TRBJ2-5	CASSPLTGVKTQYF
TRBV6-6	TRBJ2-3	CASSYSGRPDTQYF
TRBV27	TRBJ2-2	CASSSARGGTGELFF
TRBV15	TRBJ1-1	CATSRRPQSAEAFF
TRBV7-9	TRBJ1-1	CASSGQGGQHPEAFF
TRBV7-2	TRBJ2-1	CASIKTSGAGDEQFF